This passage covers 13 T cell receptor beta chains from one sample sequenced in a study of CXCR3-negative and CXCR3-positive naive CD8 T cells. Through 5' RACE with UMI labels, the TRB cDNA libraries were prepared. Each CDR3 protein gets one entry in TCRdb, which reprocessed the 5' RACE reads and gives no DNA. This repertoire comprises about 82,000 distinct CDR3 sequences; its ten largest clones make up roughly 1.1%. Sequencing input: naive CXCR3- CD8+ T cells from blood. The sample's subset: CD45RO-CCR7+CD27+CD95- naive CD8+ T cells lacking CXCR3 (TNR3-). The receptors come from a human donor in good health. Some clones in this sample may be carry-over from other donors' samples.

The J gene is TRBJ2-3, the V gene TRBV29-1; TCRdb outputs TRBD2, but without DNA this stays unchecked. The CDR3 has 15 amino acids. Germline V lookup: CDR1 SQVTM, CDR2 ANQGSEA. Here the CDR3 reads CSVEGLGLKADTQYF.

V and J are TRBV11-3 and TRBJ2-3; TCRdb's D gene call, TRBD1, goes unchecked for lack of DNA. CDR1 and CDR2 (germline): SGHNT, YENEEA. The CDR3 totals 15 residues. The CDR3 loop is CASSPREGGSDTQYF. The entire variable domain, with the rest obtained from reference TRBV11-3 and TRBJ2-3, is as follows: EAGVVQSPRYKIIEKKQPVAFWCNPISGHNTLYWYLQNLGQGPELLIRYENEEAVDDSQLPKDRFSAERLKGVDSTLKIQPAELGDSAVYLCASSPREGGSDTQYFGPGTRLTVL.

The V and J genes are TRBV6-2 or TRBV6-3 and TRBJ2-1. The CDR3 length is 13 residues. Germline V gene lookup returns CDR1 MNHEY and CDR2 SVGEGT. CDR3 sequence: CASSYLGYNEQFF.

CDR3: CASSVDSEPGAEAFF. V gene TRBV7-9 combines with J gene TRBJ1-1; TCRdb picks TRBD1, but there is no DNA to check that call. This CDR3 spans 15 amino acids. From germline, CDR1 is SEHNR and CDR2 FQNEAQ (reference sequence).

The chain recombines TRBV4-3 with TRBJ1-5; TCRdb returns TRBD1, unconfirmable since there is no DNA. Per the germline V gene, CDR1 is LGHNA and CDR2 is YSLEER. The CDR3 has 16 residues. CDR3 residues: CASSQDFGGAGQPQHF.

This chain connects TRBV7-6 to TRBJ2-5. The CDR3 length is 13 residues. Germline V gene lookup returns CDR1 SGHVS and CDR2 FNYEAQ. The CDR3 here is CASSPLIQETQYF.

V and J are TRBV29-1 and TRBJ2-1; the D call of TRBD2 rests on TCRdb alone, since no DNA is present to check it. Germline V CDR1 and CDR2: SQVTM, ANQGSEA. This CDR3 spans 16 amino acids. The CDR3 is CSVGRTSGSTDDEQFF.

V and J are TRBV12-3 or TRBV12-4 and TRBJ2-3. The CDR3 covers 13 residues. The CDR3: CASSPVVTDTQYF.

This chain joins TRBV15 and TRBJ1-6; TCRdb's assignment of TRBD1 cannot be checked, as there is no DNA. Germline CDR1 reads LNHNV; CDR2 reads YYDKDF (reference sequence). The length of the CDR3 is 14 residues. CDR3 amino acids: CATGRGDYNSPLHF.

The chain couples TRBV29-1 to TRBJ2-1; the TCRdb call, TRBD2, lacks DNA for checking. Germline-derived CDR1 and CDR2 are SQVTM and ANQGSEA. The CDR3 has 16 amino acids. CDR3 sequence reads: CSVEEVREGSYNEQFF.

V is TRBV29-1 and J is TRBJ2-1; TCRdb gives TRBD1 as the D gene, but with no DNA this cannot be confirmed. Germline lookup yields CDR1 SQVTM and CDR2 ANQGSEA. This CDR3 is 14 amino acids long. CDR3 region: CSVPGGVPYNEQFF.

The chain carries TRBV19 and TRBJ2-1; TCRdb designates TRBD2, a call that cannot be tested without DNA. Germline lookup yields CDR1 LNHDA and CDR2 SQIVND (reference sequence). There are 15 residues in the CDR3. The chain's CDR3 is CASSIVLAGYNEQFF. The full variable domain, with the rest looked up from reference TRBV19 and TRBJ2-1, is DGGITQSPKYLFRKEGQNVTLSCEQNLNHDAMYWYRQDPGQGLRLIYYSQIVNDFQKGDIAEGYSVSREKKESFPLTVTSAQKNPTAFYLCASSIVLAGYNEQFFGPGTRLTVL.

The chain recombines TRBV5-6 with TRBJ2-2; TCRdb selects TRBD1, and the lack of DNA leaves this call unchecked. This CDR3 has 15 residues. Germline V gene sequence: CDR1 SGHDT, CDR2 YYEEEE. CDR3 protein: CASSSTGAWAGELFF.